The 15 T cell receptor beta chains below were found in one sample sequenced in a study of identical twins. TCRdb reanalysed the 5' RACE reads using MiXCR and keeps one entry per CDR3 protein. Of 350,000 or so distinct CDR3 sequences in the sample, 9% to 15% are singletons; the top ten hold approximately 7.5%. Separately, the same data were catalogued under a study of yellow fever vaccine responses in identical twins.

Sequencing was performed on CD8+ T cells sorted from blood. The receptors originated from a woman aged 18-29 years in good health.

This clonotype was recorded at least ten times. The chain joins TRBV5-1 to TRBJ1-1; D unclear. Germline CDR1 SGHRS, CDR2 YFSETQ. V was shortened by 0 bases and J by 3 bases, with 6 bases between the two germline ends. The CDR3 extends over 13 amino acids. The CDR3 nucleotides are TGCGCCAGCAGCTTGGCCTGGTACACTGAAGCTTTCTTT. It encodes CASSLAWYTEAFF.

The V and J genes are TRBV6-5 and TRBJ2-1; 7 bases are shared with TRBD2. Per germline, CDR1 MNHEY and CDR2 SVGAGI. After removal of 2 bases from V and 6 bases from J, the junction contained 10 bases not matched to a gene. The CDR3 is 16 amino acids. In nucleotides, the CDR3 is TGTGCCAGCAGTTACGATTCGGGAGGTCTCGGCAATGAGCAGTTCTTC. Translated, it gives CASSYDSGGLGNEQFF.

The sample holds many counts of this clonotype. The chain uses TRBV27 and TRBJ1-5; no clear D. The germline V and J ends were trimmed by 5 bases and 0 bases, with 14 bases remaining between them. Germline V gene data show CDR1 as MNHEY and CDR2 as SMNVEV (reference sequence). CDR3 length: 16 amino acids. The CDR3 bases are TGTGCCAGCAGTACGACGAGGTTTTATAGCAATCAGCCCCAGCATTTT. Translated, it gives CASSTTRFYSNQPQHF.

The V gene is TRBV19, the J gene TRBJ2-4; maybe TRBD1 (5 bases). The V end lost 2 bases, the J end lost 0 bases, and 11 bases lay between the germline ends. The CDR3 sequence is 16 residues long. Germline loops: CDR1 LNHDA, CDR2 SQIVND (reference sequence). DNA of the CDR3: TGTGCCAGTAGTATACTTCAAGGGGTAGCCAAAAACATTCAGTACTTC. Residues: CASSILQGVAKNIQYF.

This clonotype was counted ten times or more. The V and J genes are TRBV20-1 and TRBJ2-1, with 9 nucleotides matching TRBD1. Germline V gene lookup returns CDR1 DFQATT and CDR2 SNEGSKA (reference sequence). The CDR3 is made up of 17 amino acids. V shed 0 bases, J shed 3 bases, and the junction held 9 bases outside the gene matches. CDR3 bases: TGCAGTGCTAGAGACCCTCCCGGGACAGGGATCTACAATGAGCAGTTCTTC. As protein: CSARDPPGTGIYNEQFF.

This clonotype was seen many times. The chain couples TRBV29-1 to TRBJ2-3; 9 positions match TRBD2. CDR1 SQVTM and CDR2 ANQGSEA come from the germline V gene. This CDR3 contains 14 residues. With V trimmed by 3 bases and J by 2 bases, 3 bases remained unmatched. Written as DNA, the CDR3 is TGCAGCGTTGAGATAGCGGGGGCCACAGATACGCAGTATTTT. It yields the protein CSVEIAGATDTQYF.

This clonotype occurred a few times. J is TRBJ2-3 and V is TRBV5-1; the D call may be TRBD1 or TRBD2 (6 bases each). V lost 1 base, J lost 4 bases, and 16 bases lay in between. Per the germline V gene, CDR1 is SGHRS and CDR2 is YFSETQ. This CDR3 comprises 16 residues. DNA of the CDR3: TGCGCCAGCAGCTTGTGGTGGGGGGCCAACCCAGATACGCAGTATTTT. Encoded protein: CASSLWWGANPDTQYF.

The chain has TRBV3-1 and TRBJ2-1; D gene unclear. The CDR3 contains 15 residues. CDR1 LGHDT and CDR2 YNNKEL come from the germline V gene (reference sequence). Trimming took 5 bases from V and 5 from J, leaving 16 bases between them. The CDR3 sequence: CASSNRRRPDNEQFF. The CDR3 DNA sequence: TGTGCCAGCAGCAATCGCCGGCGCCCAGACAATGAGCAGTTCTTC.

This clonotype was counted between two and nine times. In DNA, the CDR3 is TGTGCCAGTCAAAGGGGCGGGGTCACACTTCAAGAGACCCAGTACTTC. The encoded protein is CASQRGGVTLQETQYF. The gene calls are TRBV28 and TRBJ2-5; D possibly corresponds to TRBD2 (6 bases). The germline CDR1 and CDR2 sequences are MDHEN and SYDVKM. The CDR3 consists of 16 residues. V lost 9 bases and J lost 2, with 22 bases in between.

This clonotype was seen a handful of times. This rearrangement joins TRBV29-1 to TRBJ1-4; possibly TRBD1 for D (6 bases). CDR1 and CDR2 (germline): SQVTM, ANQGSEA. The germline V and J ends were trimmed by 8 bases and 2 bases, with 15 bases remaining between them. The length of the CDR3 is 14 residues. The CDR3 DNA follows: TGCAGCTTTCAGGGGTCCGGGACTAATGAAAAACTGTTTTTT. This codes for CSFQGSGTNEKLFF.

The sample holds a few counts of this clonotype. The chain couples TRBV7-6 to TRBJ2-5, with 10 bases fitting TRBD2. The CDR3 loop spans 15 amino acids. Germline V lookup: CDR1 SGHVS, CDR2 FNYEAQ. J gave up 5 bases and V 2 bases, and 5 bases lay outside the gene matches. The CDR3, as DNA: TGTGCCAGCAGCTTAAGCGGGGGGGCGTTGGAGACCCAGTACTTC. Translating gives CASSLSGGALETQYF. Variable domain in full (rest from reference TRBV7-6 and TRBJ2-5): GAGVSQSPRYKVTKRGQDVALRCDPISGHVSLYWYRQALGQGPEFLTYFNYEAQQDKSGLPNDRFSAERPEGSISTLTIQRTEQRDSAMYRCASSLSGGALETQYFGPGTRLLVL.

The V and J genes are TRBV7-2 and TRBJ2-7, with D unresolved. The CDR3 sequence is 13 residues long. Germline CDR1 is SGHTA and CDR2 is FQGNSA. Between the trimmed V and J ends, which lost 3 bases and 3 bases, there was a span of 9 bases. As DNA, the CDR3 is TGTGCCAGCAGCTTGGAATATAGCTACGAGCAGTACTTC. It translates to CASSLEYSYEQYF.

This clonotype was found a few times. This chain connects TRBV7-8 to TRBJ2-1; 12 bases map to TRBD2. CDR1 SGHVS and CDR2 FQNEAQ come from the germline V gene. The CDR3 extends over 19 amino acids. V lost 1 base and J lost 1; bases outside the gene matches: 8. CDR3 sequence (DNA): TGTGCCAGCAGCTTAGGGCTAGCGGGAGGGCTTCGTTCCTACAATGAGCAGTTCTTC. This translates into CASSLGLAGGLRSYNEQFF.

This clonotype came up a few times. The chain employs TRBV12-3 or TRBV12-4 and TRBJ1-1; maybe TRBD1 (6 bases). Trimming shortened V by 6 bases and J by 5 bases, and 10 bases separated the two germline ends. CDR3 length: 12 residues. CDR3 DNA sequence: TGTGCCAGCAGCAGGGGTAGGACTGAAGCTTTCTTT. Its protein is CASSRGRTEAFF.

This clonotype was counted at least ten times. V and J are TRBV25-1 and TRBJ1-2; D is undetermined. Germline V gene data show CDR1 as MGHDK and CDR2 as SYGVNS. V gave up 3 bases and J gave up 7 bases, with 6 bases separating them. CDR3 length: 11 amino acids. For the CDR3, the DNA is TGTGCCAGCAGTGAGGGAATTGGCTACACCTTC. Its protein product is CASSEGIGYTF.